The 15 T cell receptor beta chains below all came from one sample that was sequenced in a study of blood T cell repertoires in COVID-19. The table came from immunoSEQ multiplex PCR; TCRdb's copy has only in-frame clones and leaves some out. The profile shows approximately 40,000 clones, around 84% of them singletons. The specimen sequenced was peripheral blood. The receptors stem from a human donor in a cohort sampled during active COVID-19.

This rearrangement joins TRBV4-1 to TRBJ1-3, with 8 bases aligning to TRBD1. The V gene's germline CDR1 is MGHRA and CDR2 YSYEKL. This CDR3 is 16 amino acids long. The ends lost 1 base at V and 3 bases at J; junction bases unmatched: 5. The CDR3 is CASSQAGGAGGNTIYF. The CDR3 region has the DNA TGCGCCAGCAGCCAAGCAGGGGGCGCGGGTGGAAACACCATATATTTT.

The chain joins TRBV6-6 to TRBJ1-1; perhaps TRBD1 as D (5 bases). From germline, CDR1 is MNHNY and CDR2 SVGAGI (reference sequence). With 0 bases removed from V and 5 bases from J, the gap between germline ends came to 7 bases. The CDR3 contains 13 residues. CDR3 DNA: TGTGCCAGCAGTTACTCGGGGGGGACTGAAGCTTTCTTT. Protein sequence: CASSYSGGTEAFF.

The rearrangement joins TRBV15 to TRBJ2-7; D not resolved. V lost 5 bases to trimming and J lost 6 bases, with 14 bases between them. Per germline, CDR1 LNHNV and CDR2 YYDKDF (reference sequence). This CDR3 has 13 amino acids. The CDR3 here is CATSHSTYSEQYV. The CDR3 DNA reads TGTGCCACCAGCCACTCTACCTACAGCGAGCAGTACGTC.

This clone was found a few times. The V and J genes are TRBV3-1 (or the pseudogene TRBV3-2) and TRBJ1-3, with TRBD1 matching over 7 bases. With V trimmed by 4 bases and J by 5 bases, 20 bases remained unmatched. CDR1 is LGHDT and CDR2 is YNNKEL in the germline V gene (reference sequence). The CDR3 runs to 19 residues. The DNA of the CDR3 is TGTGCCAGCAGCCCGGAACTCCCAGGACAGGCCGCCTTGAGAAACACCATATATTTT. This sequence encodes CASSPELPGQAALRNTIYF.

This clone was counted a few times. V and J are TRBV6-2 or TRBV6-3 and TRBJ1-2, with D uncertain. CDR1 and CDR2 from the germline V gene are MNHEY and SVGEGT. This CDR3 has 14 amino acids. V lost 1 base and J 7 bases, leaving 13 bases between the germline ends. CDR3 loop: CASSYWATEGGYTF. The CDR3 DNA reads TGTGCCAGCAGTTACTGGGCAACAGAGGGTGGCTACACCTTC.

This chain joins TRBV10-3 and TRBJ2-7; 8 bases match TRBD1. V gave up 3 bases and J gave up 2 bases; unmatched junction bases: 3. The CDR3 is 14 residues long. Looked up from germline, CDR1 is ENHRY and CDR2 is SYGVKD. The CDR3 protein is CAISDQGATYEQYF. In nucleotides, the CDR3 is TGTGCCATCAGTGACCAGGGGGCGACCTACGAGCAGTACTTC.

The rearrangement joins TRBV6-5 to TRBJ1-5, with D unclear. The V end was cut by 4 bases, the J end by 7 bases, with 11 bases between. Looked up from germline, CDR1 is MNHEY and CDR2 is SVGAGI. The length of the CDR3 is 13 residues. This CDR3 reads CASSFTRGQPQHF. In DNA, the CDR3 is TGTGCCAGCAGTTTTACCCGAGGACAGCCCCAGCATTTT.

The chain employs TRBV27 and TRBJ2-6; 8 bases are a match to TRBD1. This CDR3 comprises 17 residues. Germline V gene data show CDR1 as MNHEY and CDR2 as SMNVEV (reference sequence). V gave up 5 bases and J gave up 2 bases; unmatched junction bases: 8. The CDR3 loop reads CASSPDRGHAGANVLTF. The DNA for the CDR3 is TGTGCCAGCAGTCCCGACAGGGGTCACGCTGGGGCCAACGTCCTGACTTTC.

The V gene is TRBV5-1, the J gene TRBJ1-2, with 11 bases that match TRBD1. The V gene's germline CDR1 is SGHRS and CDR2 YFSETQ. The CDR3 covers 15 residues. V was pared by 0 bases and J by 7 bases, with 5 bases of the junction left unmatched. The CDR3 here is CASSLEGQGVRGYTF. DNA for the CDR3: TGCGCCAGCAGCTTGGAGGGACAGGGGGTCCGTGGCTACACCTTC.

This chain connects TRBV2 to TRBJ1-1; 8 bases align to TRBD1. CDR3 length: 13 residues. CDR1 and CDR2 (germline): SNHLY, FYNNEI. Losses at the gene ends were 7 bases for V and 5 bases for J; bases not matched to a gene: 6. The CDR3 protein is CASIGTGGTEAFF. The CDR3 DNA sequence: TGTGCCAGCATAGGGACAGGTGGGACTGAAGCTTTCTTT.

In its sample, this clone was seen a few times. Here the CDR3 reads CASSQDPTGGTGELFF. The CDR3 DNA reads TGTGCCAGCAGCCAAGATCCTACAGGGGGGACCGGGGAGCTGTTTTTT. V gene TRBV4-2 combines with J gene TRBJ2-2; 8 nucleotides match TRBD1. Trimming took 0 bases from V and 5 from J; bases not matched to a gene: 5. The length of the CDR3 is 16 residues. Germline V gene lookup returns CDR1 LGHNA and CDR2 YNFKEQ.

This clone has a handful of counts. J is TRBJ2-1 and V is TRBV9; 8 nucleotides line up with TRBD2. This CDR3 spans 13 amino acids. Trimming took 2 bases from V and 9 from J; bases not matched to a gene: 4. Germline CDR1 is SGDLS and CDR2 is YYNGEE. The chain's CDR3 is CASSVGLAGEQFF. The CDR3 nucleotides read TGTGCCAGCAGCGTCGGGCTAGCGGGTGAGCAGTTCTTC.

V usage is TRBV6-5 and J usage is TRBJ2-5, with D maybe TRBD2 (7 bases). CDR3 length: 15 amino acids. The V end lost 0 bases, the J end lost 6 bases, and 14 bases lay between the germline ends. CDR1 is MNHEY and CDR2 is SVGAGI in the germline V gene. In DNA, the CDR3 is TGTGCCAGCAGTTACTCCAAGGGGGGGGCGAAGACCCAGTACTTC. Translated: CASSYSKGGAKTQYF.

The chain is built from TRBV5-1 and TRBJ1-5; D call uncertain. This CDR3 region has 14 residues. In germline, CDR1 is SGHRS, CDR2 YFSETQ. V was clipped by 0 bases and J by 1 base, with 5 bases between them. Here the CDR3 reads CASSLDGSNQPQHF. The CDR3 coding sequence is TGCGCCAGCAGCTTGGACGGGAGCAATCAGCCCCAGCATTTT. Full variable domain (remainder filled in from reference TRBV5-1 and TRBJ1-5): KAGVTQTPRYLIKTRGQQVTLSCSPISGHRSVSWYQQTPGQGLQFLFEYFSETQRNKGNFPGRFSGRQFSNSRSEMNVSTLELGDSALYLCASSLDGSNQPQHFGDGTRLSIL.

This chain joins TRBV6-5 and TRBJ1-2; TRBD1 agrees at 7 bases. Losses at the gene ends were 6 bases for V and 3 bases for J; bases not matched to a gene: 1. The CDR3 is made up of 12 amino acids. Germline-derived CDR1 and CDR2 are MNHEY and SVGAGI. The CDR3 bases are TGTGCCAGCAGGCAGGGGGACTATGGCTACACCTTC. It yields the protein CASRQGDYGYTF.